This section outlines one T cell receptor (beta chain) sequence together with its context. As yet, its antigen is unknown. This record belongs to a study of T cell responses to AZD1222 COVID-19 vaccine. Findings and limits, study-wide: The study found Spike-specific TCR breadth and depth rose after two AZD1222 doses. In a largely white British group with more females than males, clonal diversity was possibly underestimated. Close to half of all spike-specific TCRs reportedly target regions of the variants that are unmutated.

Profiled with immunoSEQ multiplex PCR; TCRdb holds only in-frame clones, not every one. The profile shows about 120,000 clones, approximately 92% of them singletons. CDR3 length: 18 amino acids. V lost 3 bases and J 6 bases, leaving 24 bases between the germline ends. Germline V gene lookup returns CDR1 SGDLS and CDR2 YYNGEE. The sample consisted of peripheral blood, taken 28 days after the second dose of the MenACWY control vaccine. The rearrangement links TRBV9 to TRBJ2-2, with D perhaps TRBD2 (6 bases). The sequence was obtained from an adult who received the MenACWY meningococcal vaccine as a control. This CDR3 is CASSAPLSGLRLAGELFF. The CDR3 bases are TGTGCCAGCAGCGCCCCCCTGTCGGGACTTAGACTAGCCGGGGAGCTGTTTTTT.